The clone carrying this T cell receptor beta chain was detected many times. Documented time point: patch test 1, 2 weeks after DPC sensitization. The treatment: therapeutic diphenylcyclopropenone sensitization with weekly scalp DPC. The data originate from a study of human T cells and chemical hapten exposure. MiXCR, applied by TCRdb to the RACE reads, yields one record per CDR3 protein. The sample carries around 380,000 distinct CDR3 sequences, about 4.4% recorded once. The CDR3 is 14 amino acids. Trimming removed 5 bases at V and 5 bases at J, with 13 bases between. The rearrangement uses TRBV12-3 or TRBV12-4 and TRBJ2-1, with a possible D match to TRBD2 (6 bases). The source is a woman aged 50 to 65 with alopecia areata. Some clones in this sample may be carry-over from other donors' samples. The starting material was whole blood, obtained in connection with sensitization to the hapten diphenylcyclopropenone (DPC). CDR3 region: CASSPRLVDNEQFF. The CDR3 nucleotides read TGTGCCAGCAGTCCCAGACTAGTAGACAATGAGCAGTTCTTC.